Given below is one TCR beta chain in context. The sample comes from a study of blood T cell repertoires in COVID-19. Overall study context: COVID-19 samples from acute and convalescent phases originated in the United States, Italy and Spain. Sample material is recorded as cDNA or gDNA derived from T cells, B-cell-depleted T cells, or PBMCs.

V shed 0 bases and J shed 1 base, with 9 bases lying between them. The CDR3 has 16 amino acids. Germline lookup yields CDR1 LGHNA and CDR2 YSLEER. Original analysis: The assay estimated nucleated cells by amplifying reference gene primers. Method: immunoSEQ multiplex PCR; TCRdb's copy keeps in-frame clones and lacks some. That table supplies the V and J calls and clone size; D and trimming were determined from the DNA. This sample yields approximately 65,000 clones, of which 88% are seen a single time; approximately 4.3% belongs to the top ten. This TCR was recovered from a human donor in a cohort sampled during active COVID-19. The chain uses TRBV4-3 and TRBJ2-2; D gene unclear. The sample taken for sequencing was peripheral blood. CDR3 nucleotide sequence: TGCGCCAGCAGCCAAGATGCACAGCTGAACACCGGGGAGCTGTTTTTT. Protein: CASSQDAQLNTGELFF.